These T cell receptor beta chains were read from a single sample in a study of human T cells and chemical hapten exposure. TCRdb used MiXCR to reprocess the RACE reads, holding one entry per CDR3 protein. This table holds more than 300,000 distinct CDR3 sequences, roughly 5.3% found once. The sample consisted of whole blood, taken in connection with sensitization to the hapten diphenylcyclopropenone (DPC). These receptors were collected from a woman aged 50 to 65 with alopecia areata. Some clones in this sample may be carry-over from other donors' samples. CDR3s include the opening cysteine and the closing phenylalanine or tryptophan. Each record gives: V gene, D gene, clone size, J gene, CDR3 protein, CDR3 DNA. D genes are given only for firm matches. Clone size is given for some rows only: seen once, a few or many times, or a class if the clone is expanded.

>TRBV12-5|-|many|TRBJ2-7
CASGLVTGTYEQYF
TGTGCTAGTGGTTTGGTAACAGGAACCTACGAGCAGTACTTC
>TRBV6-5|-|-|TRBJ1-5
CASSRFGGGEPQHF
TGTGCCAGCAGCCGCTTTGGGGGAGGAGAGCCCCAGCATTTT
>TRBV12-3/TRBV12-4|TRBD2|many|TRBJ2-7
CASSSTSGGAYEQYF
TGTGCCAGCAGTTCCACTAGCGGGGGGGCCTACGAGCAGTACTTC
>TRBV19|TRBD2|many|TRBJ2-1
CASSRRRTSGSYNEQFF
TGTGCCAGTAGTCGTAGGCGGACTAGCGGATCCTACAATGAGCAGTTCTTC
>TRBV7-2|TRBD1|-|TRBJ1-5
CASSPGQGPHNQPQHF
TGTGCCAGCAGCCCGGGACAGGGGCCTCACAATCAGCCCCAGCATTTT
>TRBV29-1|-|-|TRBJ2-1
CSVAGWSYNEQFF
TGCAGCGTCGCAGGTTGGTCCTACAATGAGCAGTTCTTC
>TRBV28|-|-|TRBJ2-7
CASTPRGRGPLGEQYF
TGTGCCAGCACTCCCCGGGGGCGGGGGCCTCTCGGCGAGCAGTACTTC
>TRBV5-6|-|-|TRBJ2-7
CASSKPGREGPEQYF
TGTGCCAGCAGCAAACCGGGACGGGAAGGACCCGAGCAGTACTTC
>TRBV9|-|many|TRBJ2-3
CASSVAGAITDTQYF
TGTGCCAGCAGCGTAGCGGGGGCTATCACAGATACGCAGTATTTT
>TRBV12-3/TRBV12-4|-|many|TRBJ2-1
CASSFGSRPNEQFF
TGTGCCAGCAGTTTTGGTTCACGGCCCAATGAGCAGTTCTTC
>TRBV28|TRBD1|few|TRBJ2-3
CASSNRGLGVADTQYF
TGTGCCAGCAGCAACAGGGGGCTAGGGGTGGCAGATACGCAGTATTTT
>TRBV4-1|-|-|TRBJ1-5
CASSQVGGPQPQHF
TGCGCCAGCAGCCAAGTCGGGGGACCTCAGCCCCAGCATTTT
>TRBV6-6|-|many|TRBJ2-3
CASSEGVGTQYF
TGTGCCAGCAGTGAAGGGGTTGGCACGCAGTATTTT
>TRBV13|TRBD1|many|TRBJ2-4
CASSGDRGGIQYF
TGTGCCAGCAGCGGGGACAGGGGCGGCATTCAGTACTTC
>TRBV28|-|many|TRBJ1-2
CASSLVSLERFGYTF
TGTGCCAGCAGTTTAGTTTCCTTGGAACGGTTTGGCTACACCTTC
>TRBV20-1|-|-|TRBJ2-3
CSARDRAGSSTDTQYF
TGCAGTGCTAGAGATCGGGCGGGGAGCAGCACAGATACGCAGTATTTT
>TRBV7-8|-|few|TRBJ1-3
CASSLIPPGRTYSGNTIYF
TGTGCCAGCAGCTTAATCCCTCCGGGACGGACCTACTCTGGAAACACCATATATTTT
>TRBV6-2/TRBV6-3|TRBD1|many|TRBJ1-5
CASSGDRHQPQHF
TGTGCCAGCAGTGGGGACAGGCATCAGCCCCAGCATTTT
>TRBV2|-|many|TRBJ1-4
CASHRERNEKLFF
TGTGCCAGCCACAGGGAGAGGAATGAAAAACTGTTTTTT
>TRBV5-1|-|-|TRBJ2-7
CASSLEPDPRRYEQYF
TGCGCCAGCAGCTTGGAGCCGGACCCCAGGCGATACGAGCAGTACTTC
>TRBV20-1|TRBD2|many|TRBJ2-7
CSLRLAATYEQYF
TGCAGTTTGAGGCTAGCGGCAACCTACGAGCAGTACTTC
>TRBV6-6|-|many|TRBJ2-2
CASTGKNTGELFF
TGTGCCAGCACAGGAAAGAATACCGGGGAGCTGTTTTTT
>TRBV29-1|-|many|TRBJ2-1
CSVEDRDSGEQFF
TGCAGCGTTGAAGATCGGGACTCGGGCGAGCAGTTCTTC
>TRBV12-3/TRBV12-4|-|many|TRBJ1-5
CASRSATSSISQHF
TGTGCCAGCAGGTCCGCGACGAGCTCTATTTCCCAGCATTTT
>TRBV28|-|-|TRBJ2-7
CASSLTQGGYEQYF
TGTGCCAGCAGTTTAACCCAGGGTGGTTACGAGCAGTACTTC
>TRBV30|TRBD1|many|TRBJ2-7
CAWSAALIRQGYEQYF
TGTGCCTGGAGTGCAGCCCTCATCCGACAGGGCTACGAGCAGTACTTC
>TRBV3-1|-|few|TRBJ2-7
CASSPRGAGTTYEQYF
TGTGCCAGCAGCCCCCGGGGGGCGGGAACTACCTACGAGCAGTACTTC
>TRBV27|-|-|TRBJ2-1
CASTYGRGSYNEQFF
TGTGCCAGCACCTATGGAAGGGGCTCCTACAATGAGCAGTTCTTC
>TRBV7-3|-|-|TRBJ1-1
CASSLRGGTGAEAFF
TGTGCCAGCAGCCTCAGAGGCGGTACGGGCGCTGAAGCTTTCTTT
>TRBV11-3|-|-|TRBJ2-3
CASRTGATSTDTQYF
TGTGCCAGCAGGACAGGAGCCACTAGCACAGATACGCAGTATTTT
>TRBV6-1|-|many|TRBJ1-5
CASEGGQNQPQHF
TGTGCCAGCGAGGGGGGGCAGAATCAGCCCCAGCATTTT
>TRBV11-2|TRBD2|few|TRBJ2-1
CASSLDSSGGLYNEQFF
TGTGCCAGCAGCTTAGATTCTAGCGGGGGCCTATACAATGAGCAGTTCTTC
>TRBV6-1|-|few|TRBJ2-7
CASSASREVGEQYF
TGTGCCAGCAGCGCTTCCAGGGAGGTAGGCGAGCAGTACTTC
>TRBV3-1|-|-|TRBJ1-2
CASSQGRGSGYTF
TGTGCCAGCAGCCAAGGTAGGGGGAGCGGCTACACCTTC
>TRBV20-1|-|few|TRBJ1-1
CSASPGGLNTEAFF
TGCAGTGCCTCCCCGGGCGGGCTGAACACTGAAGCTTTCTTT
>TRBV28|-|-|TRBJ1-6
CASSFSGASSYNSPLHF
TGTGCCAGCAGTTTTTCCGGGGCTAGCTCCTATAATTCACCCCTCCACTTT
>TRBV6-6|TRBD1|many|TRBJ2-1
CASSYTSTGTWEQFF
TGTGCCAGCAGTTACACCTCGACAGGGACGTGGGAGCAGTTCTTC
>TRBV7-2|-|many|TRBJ1-1
CASSLVTGEAFF
TGTGCCAGCAGCTTAGTAACCGGAGAAGCTTTCTTT
>TRBV20-1|TRBD2|few|TRBJ2-3
CSANSAGGRTDTQYF
TGCAGTGCTAATTCGGCGGGGGGGCGAACAGATACGCAGTATTTT
>TRBV20-1|-|-|TRBJ1-1
CSARAERAGRVYTEAFF
TGCAGTGCTAGAGCCGAAAGGGCAGGGAGAGTTTACACTGAAGCTTTCTTT
>TRBV9|-|-|TRBJ1-1
CASSVYEMNTEAFF
TGTGCCAGCAGCGTGTATGAGATGAACACTGAAGCTTTCTTT
>TRBV4-3|TRBD1|many|TRBJ2-3
CASSQGDRGAADTQYF
TGCGCCAGCAGCCAGGGGGACAGGGGCGCAGCAGATACGCAGTATTTT
>TRBV30|-|many|TRBJ1-6
CAWSGSNGSPLHF
TGTGCCTGGAGTGGGTCCAATGGGTCACCCCTCCACTTT
>TRBV28|-|many|TRBJ2-7
CASSHARGPGVYEQYF
TGTGCCAGCAGTCACGCTCGTGGCCCAGGGGTCTACGAGCAGTACTTC
>TRBV28|TRBD2|-|TRBJ2-7
CASSHGLAGDEKYF
TGTGCCAGCAGTCACGGACTAGCGGGAGACGAAAAGTACTTC
>TRBV29-1|-|many|TRBJ2-3
CSVEVTRQGPDTQYF
TGCAGCGTTGAAGTAACGCGTCAGGGACCAGATACGCAGTATTTT
>TRBV6-1|TRBD2|-|TRBJ2-3
CANRPPMVAGHRKDTQYF
TGTGCCAACCGACCTCCTATGGTAGCGGGCCATCGTAAAGATACGCAGTATTTT
>TRBV7-8|TRBD2|many|TRBJ2-3
CASSLSQRGPTDTQYF
TGTGCCAGCAGTTTATCACAGCGGGGGCCCACAGATACGCAGTATTTT
>TRBV20-1|-|-|TRBJ2-7
CCANADSYEQYF
TGCTGTGCTAATGCTGACAGCTACGAGCAGTACTTC
>TRBV28|-|many|TRBJ1-5
CASSPSNQPQHF
TGTGCCAGCAGCCCTAGCAATCAGCCCCAGCATTTT